This T cell receptor beta chain was obtained from a study of tissue T cells after allogeneic stem cell transplantation. TCRdb keeps only in-frame clones here, not all; method: immunoSEQ multiplex PCR. The sample lists around 50,000 clones; around 72% were seen once. As regards this clone: Gene names denote mouse genes. Read sequence stops 1 residue before the CDR3 end, and the germline J gene provides the missing end.

V was pared by 4 bases and J by 2 bases, with 2 bases of the junction left unmatched. There are 14 residues in the CDR3. In germline, CDR1 is SGHDT, CDR2 FRDEAV. Sequenced material: sorted cells pooled from one or two spleens. The V gene is TRBV14, the J gene TRBJ2-4, with 9 bases matching TRBD2. The clonotype comes from a pool of C57BL/6 mice in good health. This chain's CDR3 is CASSRLGVQNTLYF. Incomplete CDR3 DNA: TGTGCCAGCAGTCGACTGGGGGTTCAAAACACCTTGTAC.